This T cell receptor (beta chain) was sequenced for a study of metastatic and nonmetastatic thyroid tumors. The overall study: Repertoires from blood and tumor or nodule tissue of malignant and benign thyroid patients were compared.

No patient received treatment before thyroid surgery. Authors' data handling: Researchers built a distant-metastasis classifier for papillary thyroid cancer that drew on CDR3 differences across clinicopathological groups. TCRdb re-called the PCR reads with MiXCR. The V and J calls follow TCRdb's processing rather than the paper's. The data contain 30,000 to 40,000 clones, roughly a sixth of them singletons. This clone was recorded a few times. The sequencing input was blood. This clonotype originated in a male donor with papillary thyroid cancer or a benign thyroid nodule (not recorded which). Some clones in this sample may be carry-over from other donors' samples.

CDR3 DNA sequence: TGTGCCAGCAGCCCGAGCAGCAATCAGCCCCAGCATTTT. Protein product: CASSPSSNQPQHF. The chain recombines TRBV12-3 or TRBV12-4 with TRBJ1-5; D gene uncertain. CDR3 length equals 13 residues. The ends were cut back, 6 bases at V and 1 base at J, with 7 bases in the middle.